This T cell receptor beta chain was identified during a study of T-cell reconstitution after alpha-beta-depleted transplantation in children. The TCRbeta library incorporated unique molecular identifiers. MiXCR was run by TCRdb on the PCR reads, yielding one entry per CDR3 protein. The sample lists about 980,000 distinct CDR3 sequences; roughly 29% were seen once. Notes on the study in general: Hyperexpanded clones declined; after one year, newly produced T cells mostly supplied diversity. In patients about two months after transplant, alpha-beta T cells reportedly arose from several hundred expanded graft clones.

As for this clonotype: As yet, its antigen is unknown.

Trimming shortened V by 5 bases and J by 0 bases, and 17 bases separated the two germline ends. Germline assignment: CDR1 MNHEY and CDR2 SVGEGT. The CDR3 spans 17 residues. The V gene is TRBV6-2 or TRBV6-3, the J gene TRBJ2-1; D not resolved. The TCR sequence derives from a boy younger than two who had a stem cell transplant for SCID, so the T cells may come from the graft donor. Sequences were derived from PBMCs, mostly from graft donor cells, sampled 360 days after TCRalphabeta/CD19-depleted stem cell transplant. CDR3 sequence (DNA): TGTGCCAGCAGTCCCCCCTGGGCCGAGAGCTCCTACAATGAGCAGTTCTTC. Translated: CASSPPWAESSYNEQFF.